Listed here are 19 T cell receptor beta chains from one sample, sequenced in a study of shared clonotypes between healthy human individuals. Using immunoSEQ multiplex PCR, the repertoire was profiled, and TCRdb retains in-frame clones only, with some absent. This table has approximately 1.1 million clones, around 78% appearing once. The sequenced sample was memory CD4+ T cells from PBMCs. Subset noted: CD45RA-negative fraction. The receptors here all came from a man aged 18 to 30 in good health. Some clones in this sample may be carry-over from other donors' samples.

This clone showed up just a few times. The V call is TRBV2, the J call TRBJ2-6; no clear D. Germline V gene lookup returns CDR1 SNHLY and CDR2 FYNNEI. The CDR3 consists of 14 residues. Trimming left V 7 bases short and J 2 bases short, with 9 bases between. CDR3 region: CASNRVTGANVLTF. The CDR3 nucleotides read TGTGCCAGCAACAGAGTGACTGGGGCCAACGTCCTGACTTTC.

The gene calls are TRBV11-3 and TRBJ2-3; D is perhaps TRBD1 (5 bases). This CDR3 has 12 residues. The V gene's germline CDR1 is SGHNT and CDR2 YENEEA. The V end lost 4 bases, the J end lost 3 bases, and 5 bases lay between the germline ends. The CDR3 spells CASSSGTDTQYF. The CDR3 coding sequence is TGTGCCAGCAGCTCAGGGACAGATACGCAGTATTTT.

This clone was found once. V is TRBV11-2 and J is TRBJ2-3; D gene unclear. In germline, CDR1 is SGHAT, CDR2 FQNNGV. Trimming took off 0 bases at V and 3 bases at J, with 4 bases between the two ends. The CDR3 loop spans 13 amino acids. As DNA, the CDR3 is TGTGCCAGCAGCTTAGATGGGACAGATACGCAGTATTTT. Translated: CASSLDGTDTQYF.

This clone was detected only once. The chain joins TRBV5-1 to TRBJ1-1, with D unresolved. Germline values: CDR1 SGHRS, CDR2 YFSETQ. Trimming stripped 4 bases from V and 4 bases from J, with 11 bases between. The CDR3 sequence is 13 residues long. This CDR3 reads CASSPIGGTEAFF. The CDR3 DNA is TGCGCCAGCAGCCCCATAGGCGGCACTGAAGCTTTCTTT.

The chain employs TRBV27 and TRBJ1-2, with 8 bases lining up with TRBD1. CDR1 is MNHEY, CDR2 SMNVEV, per germline (reference sequence). The ends lost 3 bases at V and 5 bases at J; junction bases unmatched: 5. The CDR3 sequence is 14 residues long. The CDR3 is CASSFSGTGYGYTF. The DNA of the CDR3 is TGTGCCAGCAGTTTTAGTGGGACAGGTTATGGCTACACCTTC.

The chain combines TRBV11-2 with TRBJ1-3; 9 bases agree with TRBD1. Germline CDR1 is SGHAT and CDR2 is FQNNGV. With V trimmed by 5 bases and J by 8 bases, 10 bases remained unmatched. The CDR3 has 15 amino acids. CDR3 in DNA: TGTGCCAGCAGCCCTACAGGGGGCTATGTAGACACCATATATTTT. Protein product: CASSPTGGYVDTIYF.

The chain recombines TRBV5-8 with TRBJ2-7; possible D gene TRBD1, 6 bases. V shed 4 bases and J shed 1 base, with 15 bases lying between them. The CDR3 consists of 15 residues. The germline CDR1 and CDR2 sequences are SGHTS and YDEGEE. DNA for the CDR3: TGTGCCAGCAGCCTCCAGGGGATGGGGTCCTACGAGCAGTACTTC. It yields the protein CASSLQGMGSYEQYF. Full variable domain (missing parts from reference TRBV5-8 and TRBJ2-7): EAGVTQSPTHLIKTRGQQATLRCSPISGHTSVYWYQQALGLGLQFLLWYDEGEERNRGNFPPRFSGRQFPNYSSELNVNALELEDSALYLCASSLQGMGSYEQYFGPGTRLTVT.

The CDR3 reads CASSPHRGLAGSGNEQFF. CDR3 DNA sequence: TGTGCCAGCAGCCCCCACCGTGGGCTAGCGGGAAGTGGGAATGAGCAGTTCTTC. The chain has TRBV5-4 and TRBJ2-1; 9 bases line up with TRBD2. Germline CDR1 reads SGHNT; CDR2 reads YYREEE (reference sequence). The CDR3 extends over 18 amino acids. J lost 7 bases, V lost 4 bases, and 18 bases had no gene match.

The chain couples TRBV28 to TRBJ2-7; 7 bases agree with TRBD1. In germline, CDR1 is MDHEN, CDR2 SYDVKM. The junction had 12 bases not matched to a gene; V was cut back by 7 bases and J by 3 bases. The CDR3 loop spans 15 amino acids. CDR3 DNA sequence: TGTGCCAGCACCAGACAGGGCGTTACCAGCTACGAGCAGTACTTC. Amino acids: CASTRQGVTSYEQYF.

V and J are TRBV5-6 and TRBJ2-1; tentative D call: TRBD1 (6 bases). The CDR3 runs 15 residues. CDR1 is SGHDT, CDR2 YYEEEE, per germline. Trimming removed 3 bases at V and 4 bases at J, with 14 bases between. The CDR3 spells CASSYKADSYNEQFF. In DNA form, the CDR3 reads TGTGCCAGCAGCTACAAGGCGGACAGTTACAATGAGCAGTTCTTC.

This sequence joins TRBV5-1 and TRBJ1-1; tentative D call: TRBD1 (6 bases). V was pared by 1 base and J by 8 bases, with 18 bases between. CDR1 and CDR2 from the germline V gene are SGHRS and YFSETQ. The CDR3 runs 15 residues. The CDR3 loop is CASSLSAGARFEAFF. The CDR3 DNA reads as TGCGCCAGCAGCTTGTCCGCGGGGGCAAGGTTCGAAGCTTTCTTT.

This clone was counted a few times. The chain recombines TRBV7-9 with TRBJ1-1; D is unresolved. V shed 4 bases and J shed 6 bases, with 12 bases lying between them. Germline loops: CDR1 SEHNR, CDR2 FQNEAQ (reference sequence). This CDR3 region has 13 residues. The CDR3 DNA reads TGTGCCAGCAGCTCCACCGCCTCCGCTGAAGCTTTCTTT. Its protein is CASSSTASAEAFF.

V gene TRBV5-1 combines with J gene TRBJ2-2; no definite D call. Germline lookup yields CDR1 SGHRS and CDR2 YFSETQ. The CDR3 has 13 amino acids. V dropped 3 bases and J dropped 6 bases, with 9 bases sitting between them. The CDR3 region is CASSSLGAGELFF. The CDR3, as DNA: TGCGCCAGCAGCTCCCTCGGCGCCGGGGAGCTGTTTTTT.

The V call is TRBV5-6, the J call TRBJ1-2; D not resolved. The CDR3 covers 16 residues. CDR1 SGHDT and CDR2 YYEEEE come from the germline V gene. Trimming left V 1 base short and J 4 bases short, with 17 bases between. The CDR3 loop reads CASSLWASMWVYGYTF. The CDR3 region has the DNA TGTGCCAGCAGCTTGTGGGCATCTATGTGGGTCTATGGCTACACCTTC.

The J gene is TRBJ1-3, the V gene TRBV18; D unclear. Trimming shortened V by 3 bases and J by 0 bases, and 9 bases separated the two germline ends. In germline, CDR1 is KGHSH, CDR2 LQKENI. CDR3 length equals 15 residues. The DNA of the CDR3 is TGTGCCAGCTCACCTTTCACCGACTCTGGAAACACCATATATTTT. Its translation is CASSPFTDSGNTIYF.

As to this clone: The sample holds other DNA sequences that translate to the same CDR3. The chain uses TRBV19 and TRBJ1-5, with D possibly being TRBD1 (5 bases). Looked up from germline, CDR1 is LNHDA and CDR2 is SQIVND (reference sequence). V was trimmed by 3 bases and J by 5 bases, leaving 8 bases between them. CDR3 length equals 13 residues. The CDR3 DNA sequence: TGTGCCAGTAGTATGGGACGGGATCAGCCCCAGCATTTT. Translated: CASSMGRDQPQHF.

V is TRBV30 and J is TRBJ1-4; tentative D call: TRBD1 (6 bases). The CDR3 has 12 residues. The V gene lost 4 bases and the J gene lost 3 bases, with 6 bases spanning the gap. The germline gives CDR1 GTSNPN, CDR2 SVGIG (reference sequence). CDR3 region: CAWNRANEKLFF. Written as DNA, the CDR3 is TGTGCCTGGAACAGGGCTAATGAAAAACTGTTTTTT.

CDR3: CASSLEGMAYEQYF. The CDR3 nucleotides are TGCGCCAGCAGCTTGGAAGGGATGGCGTACGAGCAGTACTTC. The chain employs TRBV5-1 and TRBJ2-7; D not resolved. The V gene's germline CDR1 is SGHRS and CDR2 YFSETQ. This CDR3 spans 14 amino acids. V lost 0 bases, J lost 4 bases, and 11 bases lay in between.

CDR3: CASSVTSGDSYNEQFF. CDR3 DNA sequence: TGTGCCAGCAGCGTAACTAGCGGAGACTCCTACAATGAGCAGTTCTTC. The chain joins TRBV9 to TRBJ2-1, with 8 bases fitting TRBD2. Germline V lookup: CDR1 SGDLS, CDR2 YYNGEE. This CDR3 spans 16 amino acids. J lost 0 bases, V lost 1 base, and 3 bases had no gene match.